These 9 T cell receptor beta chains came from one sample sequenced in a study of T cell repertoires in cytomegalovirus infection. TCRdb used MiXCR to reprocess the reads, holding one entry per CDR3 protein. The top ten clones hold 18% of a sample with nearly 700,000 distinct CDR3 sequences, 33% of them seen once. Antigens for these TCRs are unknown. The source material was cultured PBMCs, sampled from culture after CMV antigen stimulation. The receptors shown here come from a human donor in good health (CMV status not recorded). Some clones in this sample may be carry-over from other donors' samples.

The DNA for the CDR3 is TGTGCCATCAGTGAGCAGGGCGGGAGGCGGTACGAGCAGTACTTC. Amino acids: CAISEQGGRRYEQYF. This rearrangement joins TRBV10-3 to TRBJ2-7, with TRBD2 matching over 8 bases. The J segment lost 4 bases and the V segment lost 2 bases, leaving 7 bases of the junction unmatched. Germline-derived CDR1 and CDR2 are ENHRY and SYGVKD. CDR3 size: 15 residues.

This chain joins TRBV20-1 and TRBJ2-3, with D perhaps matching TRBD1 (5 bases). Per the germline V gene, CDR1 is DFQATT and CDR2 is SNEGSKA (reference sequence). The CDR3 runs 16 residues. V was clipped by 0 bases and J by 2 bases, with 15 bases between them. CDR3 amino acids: CSARETNRSPTDTQYF. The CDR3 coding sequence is TGCAGTGCTAGAGAAACAAACAGGTCTCCCACAGATACGCAGTATTTT.

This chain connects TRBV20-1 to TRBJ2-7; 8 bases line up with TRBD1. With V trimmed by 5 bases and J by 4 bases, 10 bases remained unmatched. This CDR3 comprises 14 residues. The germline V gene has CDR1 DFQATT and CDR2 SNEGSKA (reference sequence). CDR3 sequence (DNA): TGCAGTGCTGAATACTATACAGGGGGTTACGAGCAGTACTTC. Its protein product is CSAEYYTGGYEQYF.

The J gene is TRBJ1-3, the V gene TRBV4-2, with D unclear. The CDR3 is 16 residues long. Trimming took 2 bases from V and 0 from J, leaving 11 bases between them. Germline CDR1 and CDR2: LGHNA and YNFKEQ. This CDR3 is CASSQIGLDSGNTIYF. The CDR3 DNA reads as TGTGCCAGCAGCCAAATTGGGTTGGACTCTGGAAACACCATATATTTT.

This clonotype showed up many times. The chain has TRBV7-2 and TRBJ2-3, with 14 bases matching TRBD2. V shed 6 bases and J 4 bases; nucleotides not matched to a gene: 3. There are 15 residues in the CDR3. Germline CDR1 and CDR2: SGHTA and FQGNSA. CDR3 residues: CASRRLAGGADTQYF. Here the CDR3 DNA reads TGTGCCAGCAGACGACTAGCGGGGGGGGCAGATACGCAGTATTTT.

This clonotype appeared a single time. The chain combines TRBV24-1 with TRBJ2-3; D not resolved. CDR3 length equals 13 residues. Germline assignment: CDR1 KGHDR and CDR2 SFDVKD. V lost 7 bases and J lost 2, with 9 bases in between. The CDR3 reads CATREVSTDTQYF. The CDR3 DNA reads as TGTGCCACCAGAGAGGTGTCCACAGATACGCAGTATTTT.

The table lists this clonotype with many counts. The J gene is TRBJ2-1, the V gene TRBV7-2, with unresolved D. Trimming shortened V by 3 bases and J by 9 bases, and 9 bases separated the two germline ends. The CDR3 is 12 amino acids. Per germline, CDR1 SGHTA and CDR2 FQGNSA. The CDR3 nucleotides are TGTGCCAGCAGCTTTCTCGGTGGTGAGCAGTTCTTC. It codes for CASSFLGGEQFF.

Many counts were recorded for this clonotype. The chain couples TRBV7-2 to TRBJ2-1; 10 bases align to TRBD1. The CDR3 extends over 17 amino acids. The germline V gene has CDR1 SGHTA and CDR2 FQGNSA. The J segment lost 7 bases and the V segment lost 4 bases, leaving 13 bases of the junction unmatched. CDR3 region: CASSSSPYGGQGNEQFF. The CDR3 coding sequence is TGTGCCAGCAGCTCCTCCCCCTACGGGGGACAGGGGAATGAGCAGTTCTTC.

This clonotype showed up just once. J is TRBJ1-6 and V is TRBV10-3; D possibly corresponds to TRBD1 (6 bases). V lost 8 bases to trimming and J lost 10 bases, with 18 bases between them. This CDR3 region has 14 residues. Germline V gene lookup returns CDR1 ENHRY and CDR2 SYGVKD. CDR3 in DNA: TGTGCCATCGGGGGGGGCTTCTTGGAATCACCCCTCCACTTT. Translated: CAIGGGFLESPLHF.